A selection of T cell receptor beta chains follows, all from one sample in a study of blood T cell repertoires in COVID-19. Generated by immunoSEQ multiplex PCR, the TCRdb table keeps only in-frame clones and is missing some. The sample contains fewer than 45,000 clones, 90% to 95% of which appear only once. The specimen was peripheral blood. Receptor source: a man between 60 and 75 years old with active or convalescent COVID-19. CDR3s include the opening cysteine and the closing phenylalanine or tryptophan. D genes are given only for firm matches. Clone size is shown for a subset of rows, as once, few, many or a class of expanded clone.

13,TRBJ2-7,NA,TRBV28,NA,CASSFGAYYEQYF,TGTGCCAGCAGTTTTGGGGCATACTACGAGCAGTACTTC
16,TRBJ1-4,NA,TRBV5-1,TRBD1,CASSLVGQGSSEKLFF,TGCGCCAGCAGCTTGGTCGGACAGGGATCGAGTGAAAAACTGTTTTTT
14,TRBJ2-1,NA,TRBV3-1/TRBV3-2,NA,CASSQDNGGNEQFF,TGTGCCAGCAGCCAAGACAACGGGGGAAATGAGCAGTTCTTC
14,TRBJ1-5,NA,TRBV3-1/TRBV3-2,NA,CASAHRDSNQPQHF,TGTGCCAGCGCCCACCGGGATAGCAATCAGCCCCAGCATTTT
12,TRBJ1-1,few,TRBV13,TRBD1,CASGQGNTEAFF,TGTGCCAGCGGACAGGGTAACACTGAAGCTTTCTTT
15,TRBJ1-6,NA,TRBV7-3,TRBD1,CASSALGQDNSPLHF,TGTGCCAGCAGCGCCCTGGGACAGGATAATTCACCCCTCCACTTT
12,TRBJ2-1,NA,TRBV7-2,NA,CASSDTGLEQFF,TGTGCCAGCAGCGACACAGGCTTAGAGCAGTTCTTC
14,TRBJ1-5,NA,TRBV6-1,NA,CASSEGGRRQPQHF,TGTGCCAGCAGTGAAGGGGGGAGGAGGCAGCCCCAGCATTTT
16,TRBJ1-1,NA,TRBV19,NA,CASSIEGRGMNTEAFF,TGTGCCAGTAGTATCGAGGGTCGGGGAATGAACACTGAAGCTTTCTTT
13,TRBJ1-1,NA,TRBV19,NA,CASSIVTGSEAFF,TGTGCCAGTAGTATAGTTACAGGGTCTGAAGCTTTCTTT
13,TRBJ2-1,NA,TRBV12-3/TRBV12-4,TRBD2,CASSLGGINEQFF,TGTGCCAGCAGTTTGGGGGGGATCAATGAGCAGTTCTTC
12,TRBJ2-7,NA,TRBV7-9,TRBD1,CASSGTGFEQYF,TGTGCCTCATCTGGGACAGGTTTCGAGCAGTACTTC
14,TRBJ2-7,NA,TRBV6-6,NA,CASSYRESSYEQYF,TGTGCCAGCAGTTATCGCGAGAGCTCCTACGAGCAGTACTTC
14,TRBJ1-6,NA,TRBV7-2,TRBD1,CASSTGQGYSPLHF,TGTGCCAGCAGCACAGGACAGGGTTATTCACCCCTCCACTTT
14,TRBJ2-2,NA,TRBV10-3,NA,CAITGTLNTGELFF,TGTGCCATCACAGGGACATTGAACACCGGGGAGCTGTTTTTT
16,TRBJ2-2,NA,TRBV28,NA,CASSSSGHINTGELFF,TGTGCCAGCAGTTCGTCGGGACACATCAACACCGGGGAGCTGTTTTTT
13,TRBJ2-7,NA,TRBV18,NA,CASSPAGPGEQYF,TGTGCCAGCTCACCCGCAGGGCCGGGCGAGCAGTACTTC
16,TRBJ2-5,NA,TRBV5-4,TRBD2,CASSWGLAGGSETQYF,TGTGCCAGCAGCTGGGGACTAGCGGGAGGGAGTGAGACCCAGTACTTC
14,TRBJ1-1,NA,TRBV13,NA,CASSLRTSGAEAFF,TGTGCCAGCAGCCTACGAACTTCGGGGGCTGAAGCTTTCTTT
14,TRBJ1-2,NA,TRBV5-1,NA,CASSDPGGSYGYTF,TGCGCCAGCAGCGATCCCGGGGGTAGCTATGGCTACACCTTC
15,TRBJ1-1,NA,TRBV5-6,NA,CASSLLAGRNTEAFF,TGTGCCAGCAGCTTGTTAGCAGGGCGGAACACTGAAGCTTTCTTT
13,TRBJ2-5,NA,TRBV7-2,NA,CASSGASVKTQYF,TGTGCCAGCAGCGGAGCTAGCGTTAAGACCCAGTACTTC
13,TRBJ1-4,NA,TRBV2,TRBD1,CASKGQGASRLFF,TGTGCCAGCAAGGGACAGGGGGCGAGTAGACTGTTTTTT
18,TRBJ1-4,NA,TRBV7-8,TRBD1,CASSFGRRGQSSNEKLFF,TGTGCCAGCAGCTTCGGTCGGCGGGGACAGTCTTCTAATGAAAAACTGTTTTTT
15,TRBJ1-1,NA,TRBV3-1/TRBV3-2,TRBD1,CASSLDRARGTEAFF,TGTGCCAGCAGCCTTGACAGGGCTAGGGGCACTGAAGCTTTCTTT
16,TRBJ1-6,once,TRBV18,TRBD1,CASSPYLDRGRSPLHF,TGTGCCAGCTCACCCTACTTGGACAGGGGTCGTTCACCCCTCCACTTT
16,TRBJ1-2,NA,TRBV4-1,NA,CASSQSVTTSGGGYTF,TGCGCCAGCAGCCAATCGGTGACGACCTCCGGGGGAGGCTACACCTTC
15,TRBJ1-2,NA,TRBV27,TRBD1,CASSFIPQGASGYTF,TGTGCCAGCAGTTTTATCCCCCAGGGGGCCTCTGGCTACACCTTC
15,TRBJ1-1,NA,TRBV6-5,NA,CASSYSNRANTEAFF,TGTGCCAGCAGTTACTCGAACAGGGCAAACACTGAAGCTTTCTTT
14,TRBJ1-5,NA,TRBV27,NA,CASMGGEGNQPQHF,TGTGCCAGCATGGGAGGGGAGGGCAATCAGCCCCAGCATTTT
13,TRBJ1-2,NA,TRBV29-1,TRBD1,CSVGTGGVGGYTF,TGCAGCGTTGGGACAGGGGGTGTGGGTGGCTACACCTTC
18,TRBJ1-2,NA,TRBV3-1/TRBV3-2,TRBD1,CASSQEGFRDRGWYGYTF,TGTGCCAGCAGCCAAGAGGGGTTCCGGGACAGGGGGTGGTATGGCTACACCTTC
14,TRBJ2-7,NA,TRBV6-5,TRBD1,CASRAGQGIYEQYF,TGTGCCAGCAGGGCCGGACAGGGTATTTACGAGCAGTACTTC